This T cell receptor beta chain is drawn from a study of response to subunit inactivated influenza vaccine. Only a few counts were recorded for this clonotype. The antigen is unknown. TCRdb re-called the RT-PCR reads with MiXCR, one entry per CDR3 protein. The sample includes about 300,000 distinct CDR3 sequences, 21% of them seen just once. There are 14 residues in the CDR3. The germline gives CDR1 SGHRS, CDR2 YFSETQ. V dropped 4 bases and J dropped 10; count of bases not matched to a gene: 7. Study observations and caveats: The study's authors posited that every seasonal influenza vaccination enlists few new T cells.

The sequences come from PBMCs from blood, collected less than 22 months after vaccination. The chain employs TRBV5-1 and TRBJ1-6; 8 nucleotides match TRBD1. This clonotype was obtained from a man between 45 and 75 years old who received an inactivated influenza vaccine. The CDR3 sequence: CASSPGQGFSPLHF. The CDR3 nucleotides read TGCGCCAGCAGCCCTGGACAGGGCTTCTCACCCCTCCACTTT.